The clone carrying this T cell receptor (beta chain) was recorded once. In the authors' workflow: Amplifying reference gene primers gave estimates of nucleated cell counts. Here immunoSEQ multiplex PCR was the method, and the copy in TCRdb shows in-frame clones only, minus some. The V and J calls and clone size are taken from that table; D and trimming were inferred from the DNA. The table lists approximately 120,000 clones, 80% to 95% of them singletons. Seattle-derived patients entered the study during active infection and were followed longitudinally. The data originate from a study of blood T cell repertoires in COVID-19. On the study more broadly: In each case, the material was cDNA or gDNA derived from T cells, B-cell-depleted T cells, or PBMCs.

The TCR comes from a man aged 50 to 60 with COVID-19, enrolled during active disease. Material: peripheral blood.

The CDR3 spells CASSVQGASGAFF. The CDR3 DNA reads TGTGCCAGCAGCGTTCAGGGGGCGTCGGGGGCTTTCTTT. The rearrangement uses TRBV5-5 and TRBJ1-1; TRBD1 matches at 8 bases. Germline values: CDR1 SGHKS, CDR2 YYEKEE (reference sequence). CDR3 size: 13 residues. V gave up 4 bases and J gave up 11 bases; unmatched junction bases: 10.